Below, 23 T cell receptor beta chains from the same sample are listed, as sequenced in a study of blood T cell repertoires in COVID-19. Using immunoSEQ multiplex PCR, the repertoire was profiled, and TCRdb retains in-frame clones only, with some absent. The table has around 37,000 clones, approximately 86% seen once; the top ten hold approximately 2%. The sample was peripheral blood. The receptors stem from a man in his fifties with active or convalescent COVID-19.

The chain links TRBV28 to TRBJ1-1; 7 nucleotides match TRBD1. This CDR3 has 14 residues. CDR1 MDHEN and CDR2 SYDVKM come from the germline V gene. With 2 bases clipped from V and 1 base from J, the junction kept 1 base outside the gene matches. CDR3 coding DNA: TGTGCCAGCAGTTTAACAGGGGCGAACACTGAAGCTTTCTTT. Translation gives CASSLTGANTEAFF.

The rearrangement links TRBV6-5 to TRBJ2-1; 11 nucleotides line up with TRBD2. CDR1 MNHEY and CDR2 SVGAGI come from the germline V gene. The J segment lost 4 bases and the V segment lost 10 bases, leaving 6 bases of the junction unmatched. This CDR3 region has 14 residues. The CDR3 nucleotides are TGTGCCACCAGGACTAGCGGGCCTTACAATGAGCAGTTCTTC. It yields the protein CATRTSGPYNEQFF.

This clone was found once. The gene calls are TRBV2 and TRBJ2-3, with D unclear. The CDR3 is 12 amino acids. Germline V gene sequence: CDR1 SNHLY, CDR2 FYNNEI. Trimming stripped 2 bases from V and 4 bases from J, with 4 bases between. The CDR3 region is CASSERADTQYF. As DNA, the CDR3 is TGTGCCAGCAGTGAACGCGCAGATACGCAGTATTTT.

The DNA for the CDR3 is TGTGCCAGCTCACCACTGCGGGAGTTGGGCACAGATACGCAGTATTTT. This gives the protein CASSPLRELGTDTQYF. The J gene is TRBJ2-3, the V gene TRBV18, with 7 bases aligning to TRBD2. CDR1 is KGHSH and CDR2 is LQKENI in the germline V gene. The CDR3 totals 16 residues. The V and J ends lost 1 base and 1 base, in that order; junction bases with no gene match: 5.

The rearrangement uses TRBV5-1 and TRBJ2-7; D not certain. Germline CDR1 and CDR2: SGHRS and YFSETQ. This CDR3 is 14 amino acids long. Trimming pared 0 bases from V and 4 bases from J, leaving 11 bases between. CDR3: CASSLATGPYEQYF. The CDR3 DNA reads TGCGCCAGCAGCTTGGCCACGGGTCCGTACGAGCAGTACTTC.

This clone was found a few times. Its ends do not fully match the called genes, so a read error is possible. The chain joins TRBV6-2 or TRBV6-3 to TRBJ1-4; no definite D call. The germline V gene encodes CDR1 MNHEY and CDR2 SVGEGT. This CDR3 has 14 residues. The CDR3 sequence is CASSYDTAHEELFF. The CDR3 DNA reads as TGTGCCAGCAGTTACGACACAGCCCATGAAGAACTGTTTTTT.

The V call is TRBV28, the J call TRBJ2-3, with 9 bases that match TRBD2. Unmatched junction bases numbered 5, after V lost 4 bases and J lost 3 bases. This CDR3 has 15 residues. Germline CDR1 and CDR2: MDHEN and SYDVKM. CDR3 in amino acids: CASSSIAGETDTQYF. The CDR3, as DNA: TGTGCCAGCAGTTCCATAGCGGGAGAGACAGATACGCAGTATTTT.

The rearrangement uses TRBV10-3 and TRBJ2-3; tentative D call: TRBD2 (6 bases). CDR3 length: 12 residues. V shed 6 bases and J shed 4 bases, with 8 bases lying between them. Germline loops: CDR1 ENHRY, CDR2 SYGVKD. The CDR3 DNA sequence: TGTGCCATCAGCGGGAGAGCAGATACGCAGTATTTT. It is translated as CAISGRADTQYF.

The V and J genes are TRBV7-7 and TRBJ2-2; 9 bases are shared with TRBD2. Per the germline V gene, CDR1 is SSHAT and CDR2 is FNYEAQ (reference sequence). The CDR3 length is 17 residues. The ends lost 1 base at V and 3 bases at J; junction bases unmatched: 6. CDR3 sequence reads: CASSLDAGGPYTGELFF. DNA of the CDR3: TGTGCCAGCAGCTTAGATGCGGGAGGGCCGTACACCGGGGAGCTGTTTTTT.

The chain is built from TRBV6-5 and TRBJ1-4; TRBD1 matches 7 bases. J was trimmed by 10 bases and V by 5 bases; bases with no gene match: 10. Germline assignment: CDR1 MNHEY and CDR2 SVGAGI. The CDR3 consists of 14 residues. The chain's CDR3 is CASSLLTGTGKLFF. In nucleotides, the CDR3 is TGTGCCAGCAGTCTCTTGACAGGGACGGGAAAACTGTTTTTT.

The V call is TRBV6-5, the J call TRBJ2-5; the D gene is possibly TRBD2 (5 bases). CDR3 length: 13 amino acids. The germline V gene encodes CDR1 MNHEY and CDR2 SVGAGI. Trimming cost V 4 bases and J 5 bases, with 11 bases left between them. CDR3 nucleotide sequence: TGTGCCAGCAGTTTCAAACTAGGGGAGACCCAGTACTTC. Residues: CASSFKLGETQYF.

In DNA form, the CDR3 reads TGTGCCAGCAGCTTGAGCACCTTAGCGAACACCGGGGAGCTGTTTTTT. It encodes CASSLSTLANTGELFF. The V and J genes are TRBV5-5 and TRBJ2-2; D is undetermined. V lost 1 base to trimming and J lost 0 bases, with 10 bases between them. Per the germline V gene, CDR1 is SGHKS and CDR2 is YYEKEE (reference sequence). The CDR3 totals 16 residues.

The rearrangement links TRBV5-1 to TRBJ2-7; tentative D call: TRBD2 (5 bases). The CDR3 spans 13 residues. The germline V gene encodes CDR1 SGHRS and CDR2 YFSETQ. Trimming left V 0 bases short and J 3 bases short, with 7 bases between. In DNA form, the CDR3 reads TGCGCCAGCAGCTTGGTCGCGGGCTACGAGCAGTACTTC. Amino acid sequence: CASSLVAGYEQYF.

The chain is built from TRBV5-1 and TRBJ2-1, with D possibly being TRBD1 (5 bases). This CDR3 has 14 amino acids. V lost 1 base and J 8 bases, leaving 13 bases between the germline ends. The germline CDR1 and CDR2 sequences are SGHRS and YFSETQ. CDR3 residues: CASSLSSGSDEQFF. In nucleotides, the CDR3 is TGCGCCAGCAGCTTGAGCTCAGGGTCGGATGAGCAGTTCTTC.

J is TRBJ2-7 and V is TRBV7-8, with D possibly being TRBD1 or TRBD2 (6 bases each). Trimming removed 5 bases at V and 6 bases at J, with 11 bases between. Germline V gives CDR1 SGHVS, CDR2 FQNEAQ. The CDR3 covers 12 residues. The CDR3 DNA is TGTGCCAGCAGCCGGGGGCCTAGCGAGCAGTACTTC. The encoded protein is CASSRGPSEQYF.

J is TRBJ1-1 and V is TRBV28; weak D call: TRBD1 (5 bases). From germline, CDR1 is MDHEN and CDR2 SYDVKM. The CDR3 extends over 13 amino acids. V lost 5 bases and J lost 6, with 13 bases in between. This chain's CDR3 is CASSPNDSPEAFF. As DNA, the CDR3 is TGTGCCAGCAGTCCTAACGACAGTCCTGAAGCTTTCTTT.

The chain has TRBV10-3 and TRBJ2-1; D perhaps matches TRBD1 (5 bases). CDR3 length equals 15 residues. Germline V gene sequence: CDR1 ENHRY, CDR2 SYGVKD. V lost 2 bases, J lost 4 bases, and 12 bases lay in between. The chain's CDR3 is CAISEGGGHYNEQFF. CDR3 coding DNA: TGTGCCATCAGTGAGGGTGGCGGACATTACAATGAGCAGTTCTTC.

This sequence joins TRBV5-4 and TRBJ2-7; 11 nucleotides match TRBD2. CDR1 is SGHNT and CDR2 is YYREEE in the germline V gene (reference sequence). Trimming took 0 bases from V and 10 from J; bases not matched to a gene: 6. The CDR3 totals 14 residues. The CDR3 DNA is TGTGCCAGCAGCTTGGTAGCGGGAGGGACGATTCAGTACTTC. This encodes CASSLVAGGTIQYF.

The rearrangement uses TRBV5-1 and TRBJ2-1; 8 bases fit TRBD1. The V gene's germline CDR1 is SGHRS and CDR2 YFSETQ. The CDR3 consists of 15 residues. V shed 3 bases and J 2 bases; nucleotides not matched to a gene: 4. CDR3 loop: CASSWTGNPYNEQFF. As DNA, the CDR3 is TGCGCCAGCAGCTGGACAGGGAACCCCTACAATGAGCAGTTCTTC.

The chain recombines TRBV28 with TRBJ1-3; no reliable D call. The CDR3 runs to 15 residues. CDR1 is MDHEN, CDR2 SYDVKM, per germline. The ends were cut back, 6 bases at V and 0 bases at J, with 12 bases in the middle. The CDR3 DNA reads as TGTGCCAGCAGAGAGCACGGTTCCTCTGGAAACACCATATATTTT. This codes for CASREHGSSGNTIYF.

The genes are TRBV2 and TRBJ1-1, with 8 bases that match TRBD1. Germline loops: CDR1 SNHLY, CDR2 FYNNEI. This CDR3 contains 15 residues. Trimming at V came to 5 bases and at J to 0 bases, leaving 5 bases not matched to a gene. CDR3 sequence: CASSPRQGMNTEAFF. CDR3 sequence (DNA): TGTGCCAGCAGTCCGCGACAGGGGATGAACACTGAAGCTTTCTTT.

This chain links TRBV2 with TRBJ2-2, with D maybe TRBD1 (6 bases). Per the germline V gene, CDR1 is SNHLY and CDR2 is FYNNEI. V shed 0 bases and J shed 6 bases, with 11 bases lying between them. This CDR3 has 15 residues. In DNA, the CDR3 is TGTGCCAGCAGTGAAGCGCGTGCAGGGGCCGGGGAGCTGTTTTTT. Protein sequence: CASSEARAGAGELFF.

This chain joins TRBV2 and TRBJ2-2, with TRBD1 identical over 7 bases. This CDR3 region has 12 residues. Per germline, CDR1 SNHLY and CDR2 FYNNEI. The ends lost 6 bases at V and 6 bases at J; junction bases unmatched: 1. CDR3 sequence reads: CASSGTAGELFF. CDR3 bases: TGTGCCAGCAGCGGGACAGCCGGGGAGCTGTTTTTT.